The 19 T cell receptor beta chains in this list originate from one sample, sequenced in a study of blood T cells in healthy people across ages (dated by TCRdb to between 2014 and 2017). Preparation of the library involved 5' RACE. This sample was sequenced with an Illumina HiSeq 2500. A second PCR of roughly 7 to 11 cycles was performed with a sample-barcoded 5' primer and a J-beta primer mix. In TCRdb, the public reads were trimmed at Q25 with fastp and aligned with MiXCR, with productive beta chains retained. Identical CDR3 protein sequences are pooled into one entry, listed with their most common genes and DNA. The sample data list 920,000 or so distinct CDR3 sequences, and 45% of these were observed just once. Around 18% of the sample is in the top ten clones. Material: blood. These receptors were taken from a woman aged 55-69 years in good health.

This clonotype was detected a few times. The V and J genes are TRBV9 and TRBJ2-3; maybe TRBD2 (5 bases). The V end lost 2 bases, the J end lost 1 base, and 20 bases lay between the germline ends. The germline CDR1 and CDR2 sequences are SGDLS and YYNGEE. The length of the CDR3 is 18 residues. The CDR3 reads CASSVNWKGAEGTDTQYF. DNA of the CDR3: TGTGCCAGCAGCGTTAATTGGAAGGGAGCGGAGGGCACAGATACGCAGTATTTT.

Concerning this clonotype itself: This may be a read error: a much more frequent sequence differs by one nucleotide. The rearrangement links TRBV27 to TRBJ2-4, with TRBD1 matching over 7 bases. The DNA matches TRBJ2-7 better at its end, which makes the J call doubtful. This CDR3 is built from 16 residues. Germline V gene sequence: CDR1 MNHEY, CDR2 SMNVEV (reference sequence). Written as DNA, the CDR3 is TGTGCCAGCGCCCCGGGACAGTTTTTTCTTCCCTACGAGCAGTACTTC. Protein product: CASAPGQFFLPYEQYF.

The chain links TRBV9 to TRBJ2-1; D gene uncertain. The end of the DNA fits TRBJ2-7 better, so the J call may be wrong. Per germline, CDR1 SGDLS and CDR2 YYNGEE. The CDR3 length is 13 residues. The CDR3 sequence: CASSDPPYNEQYF. As DNA, the CDR3 is TGTGCCAGCAGCGACCCCCCTTACAATGAGCAGTACTTC.

The V gene is TRBV15, the J gene TRBJ2-7; TRBD2 might be the D (6 bases). The V gene's germline CDR1 is LNHNV and CDR2 YYDKDF (reference sequence). V was clipped by 0 bases and J by 3 bases, with 12 bases between them. CDR3 length equals 15 residues. CDR3 DNA: TGTGCCACCAGCAGAGATTTGGAGGGAGGCTACGAGCAGTACTTC. Amino acids: CATSRDLEGGYEQYF. The full variable domain, rest sourced from reference TRBV15 and TRBJ2-7, is DAMVIQNPRYQVTQFGKPVTLSCSQTLNHNVMYWYQQKSSQAPKLLFHYYDKDFNNEADTPDNFQSRRPNTSFCFLDIRSPGLGDTAMYLCATSRDLEGGYEQYFGPGTRLTVT.

J is TRBJ2-7 and V is TRBV3-1; 9 nucleotides agree with TRBD2. Unmatched junction bases numbered 4, after V lost 1 base and J lost 0 bases. Germline CDR1 and CDR2: LGHDT and YNNKEL (reference sequence). CDR3 length: 16 amino acids. CDR3 amino acids: CASSQALAGLSYEQYF. CDR3 nucleotide sequence: TGTGCCAGCAGCCAAGCCCTAGCGGGACTCTCCTACGAGCAGTACTTC.

The V call is TRBV6-5, the J call TRBJ2-3, with a tentative D call TRBD1 (6 bases). V was shortened by 8 bases and J by 6 bases, with 15 bases between the two germline ends. CDR1 and CDR2 (germline): MNHEY, SVGAGI. CDR3 length: 13 amino acids. The CDR3 region has the DNA TGTGCCAGCCGCAGGGGCGCCACCGATACGCAGTATTTT. Amino acids: CASRRGATDTQYF.

This clonotype was counted only a few times. The genes are TRBV14 and TRBJ2-1; 9 bases fit TRBD2. V lost 4 bases, J lost 4 bases, and 8 bases stayed unmatched. Germline values: CDR1 SGHDN, CDR2 FVKESK. This CDR3 has 16 amino acids. Here the CDR3 DNA reads TGTGCCAGCAGCCGTTCTCTAGCGGGGATATACAATGAGCAGTTCTTC. It is translated as CASSRSLAGIYNEQFF.

This clonotype appeared a few times. This chain links TRBV18 with TRBJ2-1; TRBD2 matches 7 bases. J lost 5 bases, V lost 6 bases, and 10 bases had no gene match. The CDR3 has 15 residues. Looked up from germline, CDR1 is KGHSH and CDR2 is LQKENI. CDR3 nucleotides: TGTGCCAGCTCTGTAGCGGGTATCGGCCACAATGAGCAGTTCTTC. It translates to CASSVAGIGHNEQFF. The full variable domain, completed using reference TRBV18 and TRBJ2-1, is NAGVMQNPRHLVRRRGQEARLRCSPMKGHSHVYWYRQLPEEGLKFMVYLQKENIIDESGMPKERFSAEFPKEGPSILRIQQVVRGDSAAYFCASSVAGIGHNEQFFGPGTRLTVL.

V usage is TRBV5-1 and J usage is TRBJ2-3; D could derive from TRBD1 or TRBD2 (5 bases each). Germline lookup yields CDR1 SGHRS and CDR2 YFSETQ. With 4 bases removed from V and 6 bases from J, the gap between germline ends came to 21 bases. The CDR3 spans 16 residues. CDR3 sequence reads: CASSAPSGTADDTQYF. The CDR3 DNA follows: TGCGCCAGCAGCGCACCCTCCGGGACCGCAGATGATACGCAGTATTTT.

This sequence joins TRBV9 and TRBJ1-4; tentative D call: TRBD1 (5 bases). V lost 0 bases, J lost 8 bases, and 11 bases lay in between. This CDR3 has 14 amino acids. The germline gives CDR1 SGDLS, CDR2 YYNGEE. CDR3 in amino acids: CASSVGAEGEKLFF. CDR3 DNA: TGTGCCAGCAGCGTAGGGGCCGAGGGGGAAAAACTGTTTTTT.

This clonotype was picked up a small number of times. V usage is TRBV3-1 and J usage is TRBJ2-1, with a weak D call TRBD2 (5 bases). The V end was cut by 0 bases, the J end by 15 bases, with 12 bases between. The germline V gene encodes CDR1 LGHDT and CDR2 YNNKEL (reference sequence). This CDR3 has 12 residues. CDR3 DNA: TGTGCCAGCAGCCAAGAGGGTACTAGGCCGTTCTTC. Protein: CASSQEGTRPFF.

The CDR3 coding sequence is TGCAGTGGCAAGACCGAGGTTAGCAATCAGCCCCAGCATTTT. This sequence encodes CSGKTEVSNQPQHF. The chain joins TRBV20-1 to TRBJ1-5; D is unresolved. The CDR3 runs to 14 residues. Trimming took off 7 bases at V and 0 bases at J, with 13 bases between the two ends. The V gene's germline CDR1 is DFQATT and CDR2 SNEGSKA (reference sequence).

J is TRBJ2-5 and V is TRBV12-3 or TRBV12-4, with a possible D match to TRBD1 (6 bases). The ends were cut back, 4 bases at V and 1 base at J, with 13 bases in the middle. The CDR3 is 15 residues long. The CDR3 region is CASSYFGRGQETQYF. CDR3 in DNA: TGTGCCAGCAGTTACTTTGGCAGGGGCCAAGAGACCCAGTACTTC.

J is TRBJ2-3 and V is TRBV7-9, with D hard to call. Germline CDR1 reads SEHNR; CDR2 reads FQNEAQ (reference sequence). V was cut by 3 bases and J by 2 bases, with 15 bases left in between. The CDR3 is made up of 16 amino acids. The CDR3 loop reads CASSFAPRVVTDTQYF. CDR3 in DNA: TGTGCCAGCAGCTTTGCCCCCCGGGTAGTCACAGATACGCAGTATTTT.

This clonotype occurred a few times. The rearrangement links TRBV4-2 to TRBJ1-1, with D possibly matching TRBD1 (5 bases). This CDR3 comprises 12 residues. V was shortened by 0 bases and J by 12 bases, with 11 bases between the two germline ends. CDR1 is LGHNA, CDR2 YNFKEQ, per germline. The CDR3 sequence: CASSQDGAGSFF. The CDR3 region has the DNA TGTGCCAGCAGCCAAGATGGGGCTGGGTCTTTCTTT.

The rearrangement uses TRBV24-1 and TRBJ2-3; no firm D call. CDR1 and CDR2 from the germline V gene are KGHDR and SFDVKD. Trimming shortened V by 2 bases and J by 0 bases, and 11 bases separated the two germline ends. This CDR3 comprises 16 residues. The CDR3 protein is CATSDSEITSTDTQYF. In nucleotides, the CDR3 is TGTGCCACCAGTGATTCAGAGATCACTAGCACAGATACGCAGTATTTT.

The chain employs TRBV12-3 or TRBV12-4 and TRBJ1-3; 7 bases are a match to TRBD1. CDR3 length: 14 residues. V gave up 3 bases and J gave up 9 bases; unmatched junction bases: 8. For the CDR3, the DNA is TGTGCCAGCAGTTTGGATAGGGGGCAGGCCACCATATATTTT. This sequence encodes CASSLDRGQATIYF.

The rearrangement links TRBV9 to TRBJ2-1; possibly TRBD2 for D (7 bases). Germline CDR1 and CDR2: SGDLS and YYNGEE. This CDR3 is built from 15 residues. Trimming removed 0 bases at V and 12 bases at J, with 19 bases between. CDR3 in amino acids: CASSVGPGGGNRQFF. CDR3 in DNA: TGTGCCAGCAGCGTAGGTCCGGGGGGCGGGAATAGGCAGTTCTTC.

The sample holds a few counts of this clonotype. V usage is TRBV7-9 and J usage is TRBJ2-7; unclear D gene. The J call could be wrong; TRBJ2-5 is a better fit for the DNA end. From germline, CDR1 is SEHNR and CDR2 FQNEAQ (reference sequence). The CDR3 is made up of 13 amino acids. The CDR3 sequence: CASSVPTPETQYF. CDR3 coding DNA: TGTGCCAGCAGCGTTCCGACTCCCGAGACCCAGTACTTC.